The sequence of this T cell receptor (beta chain) was determined in a study of blood T cell repertoires in COVID-19 (dated by TCRdb to the early 2020s). With respect to the entire study: Samples from collaborators originated in the United States, Italy and Spain and spanned both the acute and convalescent phases of COVID-19. The prospective study material was composed of cDNA or gDNA derived from T cells, B-cell-depleted T cells, or PBMCs. The dataset comprised deeply sampled blood TCRbeta repertoires from subjects exposed to, actively infected with, or recovered from COVID-19. The repertoires were released in a freely available public database intended as a resource for research on the immune response to SARS-CoV-2. Samples were obtained from the ongoing ImmuneRACE study (first 160 participants) and from over 1,000 subjects provided by 6 global collaborators. Sample metadata almost always included a de-identified subject ID, COVID-19 status, age in years and sex. Where available, HLA class I and class II types were taken from metadata supplied by the sample provider and were not determined by assay-based typing. General findings and caveats noted by the study authors: Clinical and demographic metadata were provided uncurated, with the amount varying by source and participant.

TCRbeta CDR3 regions were amplified from genomic DNA using the immunoSEQ Assay, a bias-controlled multiplex PCR. The authors' analysis ran thus. The number of nucleated cells in each sample was estimated by amplification of reference gene primers within the assay. To quantify the absolute abundance of each unique TCRbeta CDR3 rearrangement, sequence reads were collapsed and filtered. Productive Simpson clonality was computed per sample as the square root of Simpson's diversity index over productive rearrangements. TCRdb limited this immuneACCESS table to in-frame rearrangements with V and J called. A share of clones is missing; checked studies link under half to unresolved V genes, and the rest is unexplained. D and trimming come from the DNA, and the V and J calls and clone size come from that table. The sample table lists under 250,000 clones, around 88% of them with a count of one. Clones ranked in the top ten supply approximately 6.2% of the sample.

Including the terminal cysteine and phenylalanine, the CDR3 comprises 13 residues. The kept DNA is CDR3 alone, 39 bases in frame from the first base. Taken from the germline V gene, the CDR1 and CDR2 loops are SGHNT and YENEEA. V and J are trimmed by 2 bases and 10 bases, and the gene matches miss 7 bases of the junction. The sample holds a few counts of this clone. Its antigen remains unidentified. One base away there is no much larger clone; base qualities are not given. One collaborating source in Seattle enrolled patients while the patients were actively infected and followed the patients over time throughout the course of disease. Collaborating institutions collected whole blood in K2EDTA tubes following their own protocols. Collaborator samples were shipped for TCRbeta analysis as frozen whole blood, isolated PBMCs, or DNA extracted from either sample type.

Material: peripheral blood. The sequence is built from TRBV11-3 and TRBJ2-5; 7 junctional bases match TRBD2. This clonotype originated in an elderly woman with COVID-19, enrolled during active disease. In nucleotide form, the sequence is TGTGCCAGCAGCTTACTTACTGGGGGGGACCAGTACTTC. Translated, this is CASSLLTGGDQYF.